This T cell receptor beta chain was obtained from a study of T cells in Graves' hyperthyroidism and ophthalmopathy. Study-wide context: The authors collected peripheral blood at initial diagnosis, before any treatment.

The CDR3 has 14 amino acids. The ends were cut back, 5 bases at V and 6 bases at J, with 16 bases in the middle. Per germline, CDR1 SNHLY and CDR2 FYNNEI. This clonotype has a count of ten or more. Its antigen remains unknown. It was RNA transcripts that yielded the amplified TCR beta CDR3 regions. HTBI primers were employed in a first-round RT-PCR of the TCR CDR3. TCRdb re-derived calls from the multiplex PCR reads in MiXCR, one entry per CDR3 protein. The sample gives nearly 750,000 distinct CDR3 sequences, roughly a third of which show up once; roughly 31% is in the top ten. Study conclusions and caveats: Ophthalmopathy could be told apart from stable hyperthyroidism with a 13 V-J model.

It was uncontrolled infection, other autoimmune disease, pregnancy or lactation that excluded patients. This clonotype was obtained from a woman aged 40 to 49 with Graves' hyperthyroidism. The specimen sequenced was blood. This chain uses TRBV2 with TRBJ1-2; D might be TRBD1 (5 bases). The CDR3 nucleotides read TGTGCCAGCAGTTTAGGGGCAGGGTTTGATGGCTACACCTTC. This encodes CASSLGAGFDGYTF.